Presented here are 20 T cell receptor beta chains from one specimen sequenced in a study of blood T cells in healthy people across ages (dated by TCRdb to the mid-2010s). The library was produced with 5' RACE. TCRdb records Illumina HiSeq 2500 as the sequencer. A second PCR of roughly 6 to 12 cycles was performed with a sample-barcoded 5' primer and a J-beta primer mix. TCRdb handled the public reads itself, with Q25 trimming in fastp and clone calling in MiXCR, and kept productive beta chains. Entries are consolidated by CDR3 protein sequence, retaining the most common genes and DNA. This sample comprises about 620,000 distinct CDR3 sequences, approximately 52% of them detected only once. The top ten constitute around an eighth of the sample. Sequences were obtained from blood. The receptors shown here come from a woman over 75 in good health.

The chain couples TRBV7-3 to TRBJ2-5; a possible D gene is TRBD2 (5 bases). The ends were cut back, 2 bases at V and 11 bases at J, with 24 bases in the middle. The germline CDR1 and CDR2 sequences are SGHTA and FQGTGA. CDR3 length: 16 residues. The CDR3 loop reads CASSLDLAASYNEQYF. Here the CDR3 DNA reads TGTGCCAGCAGCTTAGACCTAGCAGCATCCTACAATGAGCAGTACTTC.

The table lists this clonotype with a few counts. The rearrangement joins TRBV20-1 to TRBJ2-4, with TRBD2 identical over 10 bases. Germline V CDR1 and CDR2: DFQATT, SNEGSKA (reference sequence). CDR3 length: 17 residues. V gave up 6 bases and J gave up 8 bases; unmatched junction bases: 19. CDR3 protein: CSAILFQAGGSLDIQYF. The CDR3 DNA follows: TGCAGTGCGATACTATTCCAAGCGGGAGGGAGTCTTGACATTCAGTACTTC.

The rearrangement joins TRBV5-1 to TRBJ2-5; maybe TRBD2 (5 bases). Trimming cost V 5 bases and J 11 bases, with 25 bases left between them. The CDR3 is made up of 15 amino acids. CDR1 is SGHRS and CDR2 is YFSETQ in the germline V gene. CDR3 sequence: CASSLDYLSYNEQYF. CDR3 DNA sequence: TGCGCCAGCAGTCTTGACTACCTTTCCTACAATGAGCAGTACTTC. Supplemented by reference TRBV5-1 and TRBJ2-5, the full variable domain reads KAGVTQTPRYLIKTRGQQVTLSCSPISGHRSVSWYQQTPGQGLQFLFEYFSETQRNKGNFPGRFSGRQFSNSRSEMNVSTLELGDSALYLCASSLDYLSYNEQYFGPGTRLLVL.

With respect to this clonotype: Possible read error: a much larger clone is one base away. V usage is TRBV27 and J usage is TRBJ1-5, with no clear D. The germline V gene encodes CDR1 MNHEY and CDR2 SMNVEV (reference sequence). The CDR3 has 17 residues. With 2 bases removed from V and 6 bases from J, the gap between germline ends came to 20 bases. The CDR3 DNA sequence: TGTGCCAGCAGTTTAGAGACAAGGGTCAGTCGGACTCAGCCCCAGCATTTT. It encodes CASSLETRVSRTQPQHF.

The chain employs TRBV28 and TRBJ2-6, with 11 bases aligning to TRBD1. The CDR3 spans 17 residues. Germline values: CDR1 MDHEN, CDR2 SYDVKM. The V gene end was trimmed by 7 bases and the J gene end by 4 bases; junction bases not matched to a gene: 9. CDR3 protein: CASKGTGGYLGANVLTF. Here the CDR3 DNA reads TGTGCCAGCAAAGGGACAGGGGGGTACTTAGGGGCCAACGTCCTGACTTTC.

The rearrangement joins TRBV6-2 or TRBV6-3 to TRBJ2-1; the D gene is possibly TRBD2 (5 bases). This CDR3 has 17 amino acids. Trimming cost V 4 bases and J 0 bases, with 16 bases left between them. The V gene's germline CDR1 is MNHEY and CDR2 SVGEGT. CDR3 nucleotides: TGTGCCAGCAGTTCTGTTCGGGGAACTTTCTCCTACAATGAGCAGTTCTTC. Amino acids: CASSSVRGTFSYNEQFF.

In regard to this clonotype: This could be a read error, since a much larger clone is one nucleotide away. The CDR3 sequence is CASSLGARANVLTF. CDR3 DNA: TGTGCCAGCAGCTTAGGAGCCCGAGCCAACGTCCTGACTTTC. The gene calls are TRBV11-2 and TRBJ2-6; D unclear. CDR1 is SGHAT, CDR2 FQNNGV, per germline. The CDR3 has 14 amino acids. V was trimmed by 1 base and J by 7 bases, leaving 8 bases between them.

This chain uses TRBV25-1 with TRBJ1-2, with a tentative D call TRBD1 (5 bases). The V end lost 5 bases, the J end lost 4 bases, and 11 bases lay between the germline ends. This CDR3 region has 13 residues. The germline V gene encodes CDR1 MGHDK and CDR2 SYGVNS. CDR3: CASSPPGRYGYTF. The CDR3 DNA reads TGTGCCAGCAGTCCTCCGGGGCGCTATGGCTACACCTTC.

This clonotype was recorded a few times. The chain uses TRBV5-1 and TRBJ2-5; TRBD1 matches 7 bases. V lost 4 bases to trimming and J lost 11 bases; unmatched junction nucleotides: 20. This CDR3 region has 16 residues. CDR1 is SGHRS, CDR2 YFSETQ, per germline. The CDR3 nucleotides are TGCGCCAGCAGCGAAGAGCCCGACAGGGTAGGGATTGAGCAGTACTTC. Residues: CASSEEPDRVGIEQYF.

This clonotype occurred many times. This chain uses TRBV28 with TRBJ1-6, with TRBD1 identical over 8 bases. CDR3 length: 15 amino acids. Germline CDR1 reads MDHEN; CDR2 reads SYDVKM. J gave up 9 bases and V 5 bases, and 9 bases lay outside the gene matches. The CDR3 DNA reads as TGTGCCAGCAGTACCGGACAGGGCAGTACTTCACCCCTCCACTTT. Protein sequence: CASSTGQGSTSPLHF.

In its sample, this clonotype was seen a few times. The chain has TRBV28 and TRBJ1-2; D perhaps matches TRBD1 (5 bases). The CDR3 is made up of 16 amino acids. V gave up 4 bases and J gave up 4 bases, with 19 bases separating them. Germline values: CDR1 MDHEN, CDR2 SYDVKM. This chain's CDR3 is CASSSDGGSSSYGYTF. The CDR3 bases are TGTGCCAGCAGTTCGGATGGGGGATCCTCTAGCTATGGCTACACCTTC.

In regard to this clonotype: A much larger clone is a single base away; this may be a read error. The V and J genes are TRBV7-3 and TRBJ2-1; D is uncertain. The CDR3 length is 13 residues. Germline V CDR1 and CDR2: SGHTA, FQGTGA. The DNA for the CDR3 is TGTGCCAACAGCTTAAGGGTTCTCAATGAGCAGTTCTTC. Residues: CANSLRVLNEQFF.

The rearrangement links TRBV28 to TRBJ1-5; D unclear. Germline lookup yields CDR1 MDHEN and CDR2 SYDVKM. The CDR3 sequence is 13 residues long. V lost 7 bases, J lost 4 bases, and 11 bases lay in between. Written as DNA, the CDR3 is TGTGCCAGCAAGGTGGGCGGAAATCAGCCCCAGCATTTT. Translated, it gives CASKVGGNQPQHF.

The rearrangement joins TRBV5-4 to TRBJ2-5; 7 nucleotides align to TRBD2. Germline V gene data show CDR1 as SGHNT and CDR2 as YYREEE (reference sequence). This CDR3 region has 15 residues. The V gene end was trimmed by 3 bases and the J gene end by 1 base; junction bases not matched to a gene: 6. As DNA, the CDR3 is TGTGCCAGCAGCTCAAAACTAGCGAGCCAAGAGACCCAGTACTTC. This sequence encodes CASSSKLASQETQYF. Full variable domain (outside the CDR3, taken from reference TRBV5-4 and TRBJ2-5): ETGVTQSPTHLIKTRGQQVTLRCSSQSGHNTVSWYQQALGQGPQFIFQYYREEENGRGNFPPRFSGLQFPNYSSELNVNALELDDSALYLCASSSKLASQETQYFGPGTRLLVL.

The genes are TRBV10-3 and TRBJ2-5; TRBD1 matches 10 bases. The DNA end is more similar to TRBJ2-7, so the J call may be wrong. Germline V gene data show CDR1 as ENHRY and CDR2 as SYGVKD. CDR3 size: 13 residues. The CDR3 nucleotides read TGTGCCAGCGGGACAGGGGAGCTGTACGAGCAGTACTTC. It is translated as CASGTGELYEQYF.

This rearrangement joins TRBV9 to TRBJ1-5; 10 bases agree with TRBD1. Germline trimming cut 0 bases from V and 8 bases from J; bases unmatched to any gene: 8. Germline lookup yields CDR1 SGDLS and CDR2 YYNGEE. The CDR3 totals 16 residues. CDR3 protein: CASSVGPDRGREPQHF. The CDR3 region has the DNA TGTGCCAGCAGCGTAGGCCCCGACAGGGGGCGTGAGCCCCAGCATTTT.

The CDR3 loop reads CASSLTRYSSDTQYF. The CDR3 bases are TGTGCCAGCAGCCTTACTAGATACTCGTCGGATACGCAGTATTTT. J is TRBJ2-3 and V is TRBV6-4; D might be TRBD2 (5 bases). Germline V gives CDR1 MRHNA, CDR2 SNTAGT. The V and J ends lost 6 bases and 6 bases respectively, with 19 bases between them. The CDR3 spans 15 residues.

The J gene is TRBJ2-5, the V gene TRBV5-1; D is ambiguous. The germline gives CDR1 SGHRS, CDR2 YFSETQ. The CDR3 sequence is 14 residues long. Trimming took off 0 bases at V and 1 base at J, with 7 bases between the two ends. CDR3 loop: CASSLAWIQETQYF. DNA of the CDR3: TGCGCCAGCAGCTTGGCCTGGATCCAAGAGACCCAGTACTTC.

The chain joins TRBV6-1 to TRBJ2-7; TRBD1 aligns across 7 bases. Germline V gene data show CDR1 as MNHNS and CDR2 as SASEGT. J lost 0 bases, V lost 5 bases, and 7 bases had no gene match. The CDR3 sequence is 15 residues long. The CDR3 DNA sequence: TGTGCCAGCAGTAAGAGGGGGCAGAGCTCCTACGAGCAGTACTTC. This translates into CASSKRGQSSYEQYF.

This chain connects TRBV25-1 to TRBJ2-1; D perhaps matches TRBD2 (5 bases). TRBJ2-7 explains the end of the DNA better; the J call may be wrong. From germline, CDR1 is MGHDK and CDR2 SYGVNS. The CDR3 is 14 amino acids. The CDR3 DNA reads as TGTGCCAGCACCGGCGGGTACTCCTACAATGAGCAGTACTTC. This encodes CASTGGYSYNEQYF.